The rows below give T cell receptor beta chains drawn from one sample of a study of blood T cell repertoires in COVID-19. The repertoire was sequenced with immunoSEQ multiplex PCR; TCRdb's copy has only in-frame clones and lacks some. The sample includes about 100,000 clones, about 90% seen only once; the top ten take roughly 15%. Material: peripheral blood. Receptors were obtained from a man in his fifties or sixties with acute or convalescent COVID-19. CDR3s include the opening cysteine and the closing phenylalanine or tryptophan.

cdr3_aa v_call
CASSPGGSGGYNEQFF TRBV5-1
CASSESGTGLSNEQFF TRBV25-1
CAWSTGTGGDEKLFF TRBV30
CASSLRESSGNTIYF TRBV5-1
CASIPTGGGEKLFF TRBV28
CASSHRDRRNQPQHF TRBV28
CASSLEETQYF TRBV5-5
CASSSLPTESGNTIYF TRBV18
CASSVAPTGTYGYTF TRBV9
CASSLAPAGGPYEQYF TRBV5-4
CASSATSGNEQFF TRBV5-4
CASSERTRGTEAFF TRBV10-1
CASSQVGVGETQYF TRBV4-1
CATSRAGTGDNEQFF TRBV15
CASSLSGTGVHTIYF TRBV27
CASSLALGGSNQPQHF TRBV5-6
CASSSNPMDRDNYGYTF TRBV27
CASSRQGPNTEAFF TRBV6-5
CATGEPRTVTQYF TRBV24-1
CASSRGDLQETQYF TRBV19
CASSGGQGNEKLFF TRBV10-2
CASSFRGSGTEAFF TRBV5-6
CASSGRQGAVYEQYF TRBV19
CASSHAGTGVEQYF TRBV3-1/TRBV3-2
CASSPGQGESPLHF TRBV4-1
CASSFGVNQPQHF TRBV27
CASSLGQSYEQYF TRBV5-4
CASSQGLAGGQETQYF TRBV4-2
CAWSVAGGPGGPDTQYF TRBV30
CASNRGAEYGYTF TRBV2
CASSSTGGNQPQHF TRBV6-5
CASSAGTGDYHEQYF TRBV13
CASSQDGLGRGRAHGYTF TRBV3-1/TRBV3-2
CASSPGGNEQFF TRBV2
CASSLGLADSYEQYF TRBV7-8
CATSDFTGVGEQFF TRBV24-1
CASSLFFNTEAFF TRBV5-1
CASSVGTSGEQYF TRBV9
CASSTGGRETQYF TRBV4-1
CASSFLAGGVTEQFF TRBV27
CASSAQGLQNEQFF TRBV5-1
CASSRLRTDTQYF TRBV10-1
CASSAGTGGLNEQFF TRBV5-1
CASNSGGTEAFF TRBV19
CASSFSRAGSPLHF TRBV28
CASSPTTGGNQPQHF TRBV18
CASSPAGGSNTGELFF TRBV11-3
CASSYSRQGNTEAFF TRBV6-6
CASRTGGRSNTGELFF TRBV28
CASSIAPGQGLNNEQFF TRBV19
CASSPPTGMNTEAFF TRBV21-1
CSGDRGNTEAFF TRBV29-1